This T cell receptor beta chain originates from a study of sequential checkpoint blockade in melanoma. Overall study: Both treatment sequences were followed by maintenance nivolumab.

As for treatment: randomized to nivolumab then ipilimumab (arm A) or the reverse (arm B). None of the patients previously received DNA-damaging chemotherapy. Sorted cells were live CD3+CD8+, lacking CD19 and CD56, from PBMCs. TCRdb keeps only in-frame clones here, not all; method: immunoSEQ multiplex PCR. The table shows 26,000 or so clones, with 85% to 90% occurring only once. Between the trimmed V and J ends, which lost 3 bases and 4 bases, there was a span of 15 bases. The CDR3 spans 15 residues. Germline V CDR1 and CDR2: SGHAT, FQNNGV. This sequence originates from a human donor with melanoma. The chain joins TRBV11-2 to TRBJ1-2; unclear D gene. The material was CD8+ T cells sorted from blood (inferred from file names), obtained from a patient given nivolumab and ipilimumab in sequence. The CDR3 bases are TGTGCCAGCAGCTTGAGTCTGGGAGGGCCCTATGGCTACACCTTC. Residues: CASSLSLGGPYGYTF.